The sequence of this T cell receptor beta chain was determined in a study of T cells in Graves' hyperthyroidism and ophthalmopathy (dated by TCRdb to the late 2010s). About the full investigation: Peripheral blood samples were taken at initial diagnosis, before any treatment was given. To identify distinguishing TCR V-J signatures, a discovery cohort of around 98 patients was used, comprising 43 with Graves' ophthalmopathy and 57 with stable Graves' hyperthyroidism. Prospective prediction of ophthalmopathy was tested in an independent validation cohort consisting of some 19 hyperthyroidism patients and about 17 patients who later progressed to ophthalmopathy. The 100 or so discovery patients were randomly divided into training and test sets at a 7:3 ratio. In six Graves' hyperthyroidism patients, the study also compared T-cell repertoires from thyroid tissue with T-cell repertoires from blood. After blood sampling, hyperthyroidism patients were treated with methimazole at a starting dose of 30 mg daily, and ophthalmopathy patients were treated with high-dose intravenous methylprednisolone. According to the paper, TCR Vbeta CDR3 sequencing was carried out on about 140 peripheral blood samples, which came from fewer than 50 ophthalmopathy, approximately 72 hyperthyroidism and approximately 17 progressor patients. Paper-wide results and their limitations: A 13 V-J signature model separated ophthalmopathy from stable hyperthyroidism, with approximately 86% sensitivity and roughly 81% specificity in cross-validation and 80%/75% in testing. Sample size was not statistically predetermined, and blinding of investigators to group allocation was not performed. Most expanded thyroid clonotypes (frequency above 0.001) were also found in blood, which suggests that blood repertoires may mirror thyroid immune responses. In validation, progression to ophthalmopathy was predicted by the model with more than 65% sensitivity and roughly 76% specificity, a median of around 5.9 months before onset.

The TCR beta CDR3 regions were amplified from RNA transcripts. A first-round RT-PCR of the TCR CDR3 used the HTBI primer set with the Qiagen OneStep RT-PCR kit. Libraries were constructed in a second round of multiplex PCR, after which size selection and purification were carried out. Sequencing of the libraries was done on an Illumina HiSeq2000 using paired-end 100 bp reads. In the source study's methods: SOAPnuke was used to process the raw data, removing reads that contained adapters or uncalled bases, had a mean Phred below 15, or lacked an exact match to the constant primer or identifier. High-quality paired reads were merged using COPE v1.2.5, and each unique nucleotide sequence was defined as a clonotype. Clonotypes were aligned to IMGT TRBV, TRBD and TRBJ reference segments using MiTCR v1.1. Only V-J combinations with frequency above 0.0001, covering approximately 99% of repertoires, were analysed. A TCS score was defined as the ratio between F50 (clonal expansion) and ExV (chaos), using BLOSUM62-based TCRdist between CDR3 peptides within each V-J. Welch's t-statistics and random forest reduced fewer than 550 V-J features to under 15, which were used in a naive Bayes classifier (R e1071). TCRdb reworked the public reads: Q25 trimming with fastp, MiXCR clone assembly, productive beta chains retained. Every CDR3 protein is listed once, alongside the most common genes and DNA of its rows. It is TCRdb's table, rather than the study itself, that gives the V and J calls and clone size. This sample comprises some 490,000 distinct CDR3 sequences, around a fifth of them detected only once. The ten largest account for approximately 54% of the sample.

Ophthalmopathy patients had moderately to severely active disease, with a Clinical Activity Score of 3 or more, a NOSPECS grade of 4 or more, and a disease duration of less than 3 months. The study excluded patients with uncontrolled infections, other autoimmune diseases, pregnancy or lactation. Diagnoses relied on clinical symptoms, serum thyroxine and TRAb, thyroid ultrasound and orbital computed tomography. PBMCs were separated from under 11 ml of fresh peripheral blood using Ficoll-Paque density gradient centrifugation. Trizol reagent was used to extract total RNA, and RNA quality was then checked on an Agilent 2100 Bioanalyzer. This clonotype was seen a few times. The antigen it binds to is not known. The record has no base qualities; no much larger clone is one base away. The CDR3 runs 15 residues from the cysteine to the phenylalanine. Only the CDR3 DNA is retained, 45 bases long and in frame from the first base. V lost 3 bases and J lost 7 bases, and the count of bases not matched to a germline gene is 9. The germline V gene (reference sequence) supplies CDR1 SEHNR and CDR2 FQNEAQ.

The receptor's source is a woman in her seventies with Graves' ophthalmopathy. Material for sequencing was blood. The rearrangement combines TRBV7-9 with TRBJ2-5; 9 central nucleotides agree with TRBD1. The nucleotide sequence reads as follows: TGTGCCAGCAGCTTTGCCGGGACAGGGTCGGGGACCCAGTACTTC. Its translation reads: CASSFAGTGSGTQYF.